This T cell receptor (beta chain) was recovered during a study of cytomegalovirus exposure and HLA in healthy donors. Findings and limits, study-wide: The study designated roughly 160 TCR beta chains cytomegalovirus-associated.

As concerns this clone: Its antigen is as yet unknown.

Between the trimmed V and J ends, which lost 0 bases and 6 bases, there was a span of 13 bases. CDR3 size: 14 residues. CDR1 SGDLS and CDR2 YYNGEE come from the germline V gene. The data were produced by immunoSEQ multiplex PCR, yet TCRdb's version contains in-frame clones alone and is incomplete. The sample contains 280,000 or so clones, around 89% of which appear only once. Sequencing was done on a sample of PBMCs. The receptor was derived from a woman between 18 and 29 years old in good health and CMV-seronegative. J is TRBJ2-7 and V is TRBV9; TRBD2 is a possible D gene (5 bases). For the CDR3, the DNA is TGTGCCAGCAGCGTAGCTTTCGGGGATTTCGAGCAGTACTTC. Its translation is CASSVAFGDFEQYF.